Presented here are 25 T cell receptor beta chains from one specimen sequenced in a study of blood T cell repertoires in COVID-19. This table comes from immunoSEQ multiplex PCR, and its TCRdb copy is limited to in-frame clones, with some not included. This sample has over 45,000 clones; about four fifths occur once, and the top ten carry 5.5% to 6.5%. The sample comprised peripheral blood. Receptors were obtained from a woman of 80 years or more with acute or convalescent COVID-19.

This sequence joins TRBV7-9 and TRBJ2-1; 8 positions match TRBD1. Unmatched junction bases numbered 6, after V lost 4 bases and J lost 7 bases. Germline V gene sequence: CDR1 SEHNR, CDR2 FQNEAQ (reference sequence). CDR3 size: 14 residues. CDR3 sequence: CASSSGQGSNEQFF. CDR3 DNA sequence: TGTGCCAGCAGCTCAGGACAGGGTTCGAATGAGCAGTTCTTC.

CDR3 protein: CASSAAGQGRGQPQHF. CDR3 DNA sequence: TGTGCCAGCAGTGCCGCCGGACAGGGTCGGGGTCAGCCCCAGCATTTT. The chain recombines TRBV6-1 with TRBJ1-5; 8 bases agree with TRBD1. The CDR3 has 16 residues. Germline CDR1 reads MNHNS; CDR2 reads SASEGT. The V and J ends lost 4 bases and 6 bases, in that order; junction bases with no gene match: 11.

This sequence joins TRBV12-3 or TRBV12-4 and TRBJ1-2; no definite D call. The germline V and J ends were trimmed by 5 bases and 6 bases, with 7 bases remaining between them. CDR3 length equals 11 residues. As DNA, the CDR3 is TGTGCCAGCAGTGTACAAAATGGCTACACCTTC. This sequence encodes CASSVQNGYTF.

The V call is TRBV5-1, the J call TRBJ1-1; D unresolved. CDR3 length: 13 residues. V was cut by 4 bases and J by 0 bases, with 7 bases left in between. Germline assignment: CDR1 SGHRS and CDR2 YFSETQ. The CDR3 is CASSVRLNTEAFF. For the CDR3, the DNA is TGCGCCAGCAGCGTCAGATTGAACACTGAAGCTTTCTTT.

The J gene is TRBJ1-1, the V gene TRBV6-5; D is possibly TRBD1 (5 bases). This CDR3 is built from 15 residues. Trimming took 6 bases from V and 4 from J, leaving 18 bases between them. The germline V gene has CDR1 MNHEY and CDR2 SVGAGI. CDR3 residues: CASRTVGPLGTEAFF. Written as DNA, the CDR3 is TGTGCCAGCAGGACGGTGGGGCCGCTGGGCACTGAAGCTTTCTTT.

The chain joins TRBV5-1 to TRBJ2-5; D possibly corresponds to TRBD2 (6 bases). The CDR3 consists of 15 residues. V gave up 0 bases and J gave up 1 base, with 10 bases separating them. CDR1 SGHRS and CDR2 YFSETQ come from the germline V gene. The CDR3 DNA is TGCGCCAGCAGCTTGGGGGGCGGGACCCAAGAGACCCAGTACTTC. Translating it yields CASSLGGGTQETQYF.

The genes are TRBV12-5 and TRBJ2-7; 7 bases line up with TRBD1. The germline V gene has CDR1 LGHNT and CDR2 FRNRAP. V trimming: 5 bases; J trimming: 0 bases; junction bases outside the gene matches: 16. The CDR3 covers 18 residues. The CDR3 sequence is CASGNKRQGLFSSYEQYF. CDR3 nucleotide sequence: TGTGCTAGTGGTAACAAAAGACAGGGCCTATTTAGCTCCTACGAGCAGTACTTC.

CDR3: CASSPSGGDTQYF. CDR3 DNA: TGTGCCAGCTCACCATCGGGGGGAGATACGCAGTATTTT. The chain carries TRBV18 and TRBJ2-3; 7 bases fit TRBD2. The CDR3 contains 13 residues. Germline CDR1 reads KGHSH; CDR2 reads LQKENI. Unmatched junction bases numbered 1, after V lost 2 bases and J lost 5 bases.

J is TRBJ2-5 and V is TRBV4-1, with 7 bases lining up with TRBD2. The CDR3 is made up of 17 amino acids. The germline V gene has CDR1 MGHRA and CDR2 YSYEKL. V was pared by 0 bases and J by 2 bases, with 9 bases of the junction left unmatched. CDR3 amino acids: CASSQDGDYSLQETQYF. The CDR3 nucleotides read TGCGCCAGCAGCCAAGATGGGGACTACTCCCTACAAGAGACCCAGTACTTC.

V and J are TRBV28 and TRBJ2-2; D is undetermined. V was trimmed by 4 bases and J by 5 bases, leaving 14 bases between them. CDR3 length: 15 amino acids. Germline V gene data show CDR1 as MDHEN and CDR2 as SYDVKM. Here the CDR3 reads CASSSPGTLTGELFF. The CDR3 DNA reads as TGTGCCAGCAGTTCCCCAGGTACCCTTACCGGGGAGCTGTTTTTT. Looking up the rest from reference TRBV28 and TRBJ2-2 gives the full variable domain: DVKVTQSSRYLVKRTGEKVFLECVQDMDHENMFWYRQDPGLGLRLIYFSYDVKMKEKGDIPEGYSVSREKKERFSLILESASTNQTSMYLCASSSPGTLTGELFFGEGSRLTVL.

As for this clone: Other nucleotide sequences from this sample produce the same CDR3. This rearrangement joins TRBV5-1 to TRBJ1-1; a possible D gene is TRBD1 (6 bases). Germline CDR1 reads SGHRS; CDR2 reads YFSETQ. Trimming left V 4 bases short and J 0 bases short, with 22 bases between. CDR3 length equals 18 residues. The CDR3 sequence is CASSRLGGGPRVNTEAFF. The CDR3 DNA reads as TGCGCCAGCAGCCGCCTCGGGGGGGGGCCCAGGGTGAACACTGAAGCTTTCTTT. Supplemented by reference TRBV5-1 and TRBJ1-1, the full variable domain reads KAGVTQTPRYLIKTRGQQVTLSCSPISGHRSVSWYQQTPGQGLQFLFEYFSETQRNKGNFPGRFSGRQFSNSRSEMNVSTLELGDSALYLCASSRLGGGPRVNTEAFFGQGTRLTVV.

V usage is TRBV27 and J usage is TRBJ2-2, with D uncertain. The germline CDR1 and CDR2 sequences are MNHEY and SMNVEV (reference sequence). The V gene lost 5 bases and the J gene lost 4 bases, with 14 bases spanning the gap. There are 15 residues in the CDR3. CDR3 bases: TGTGCCAGCAGTCCTAGTGTGAGAGGCACCGGGGAGCTGTTTTTT. This gives the protein CASSPSVRGTGELFF.

The rearrangement links TRBV6-2 or TRBV6-3 to TRBJ2-1; no reliable D call. Looked up from germline, CDR1 is MNHEY and CDR2 is SVGEGT. CDR3 length: 13 residues. V gave up 2 bases and J gave up 7 bases, with 9 bases separating them. The CDR3 spells CASSYVVGNEQFF. The CDR3 DNA is TGTGCCAGCAGTTACGTGGTCGGGAATGAGCAGTTCTTC.

The chain employs TRBV6-1 and TRBJ1-6, with 8 bases lining up with TRBD1. J gave up 7 bases and V 2 bases, and 4 bases lay outside the gene matches. The CDR3 has 15 residues. CDR1 MNHNS and CDR2 SASEGT come from the germline V gene. Here the CDR3 reads CASSESDRGNSPLHF. As DNA, the CDR3 is TGTGCCAGCAGTGAATCTGACAGGGGCAATTCACCCCTCCACTTT.

This chain connects TRBV4-1 to TRBJ1-2; the match to TRBD1 covers 7 bases. V was pared by 4 bases and J by 2 bases, with 4 bases of the junction left unmatched. The CDR3 length is 14 residues. In germline, CDR1 is MGHRA, CDR2 YSYEKL. The CDR3 here is CASSREDRNYGYTF. The CDR3 DNA is TGCGCCAGCAGCCGCGAGGACAGGAACTATGGCTACACCTTC.

V is TRBV14 and J is TRBJ1-6, with TRBD1 identical over 7 bases. Germline V CDR1 and CDR2: SGHDN, FVKESK. V shed 4 bases and J 7 bases; nucleotides not matched to a gene: 4. This CDR3 spans 14 amino acids. CDR3 loop: CASSLGTANSPLHF. CDR3 coding DNA: TGTGCCAGCAGCCTAGGGACAGCGAATTCACCCCTCCACTTT.

This clone was seen a handful of times. The chain links TRBV18 to TRBJ2-6, with 11 bases that match TRBD1. V lost 6 bases and J lost 3; bases outside the gene matches: 7. The CDR3 extends over 17 amino acids. Germline assignment: CDR1 KGHSH and CDR2 LQKENI. CDR3 sequence (DNA): TGTGCCAGCTCCCAACGGACAGGGGGCTTTGGGGCCAACGTCCTGACTTTC. It specifies CASSQRTGGFGANVLTF.

This clone has just one count. The V call is TRBV30, the J call TRBJ1-2, with 10 bases aligning to TRBD1. Losses at the gene ends were 0 bases for V and 0 bases for J; bases not matched to a gene: 7. CDR1 and CDR2 (germline): GTSNPN, SVGIG (reference sequence). There are 17 residues in the CDR3. CDR3 residues: CAWSVWWTGGANYGYTF. In DNA, the CDR3 is TGTGCCTGGAGTGTTTGGTGGACAGGGGGAGCTAACTATGGCTACACCTTC.

The chain has TRBV4-1 and TRBJ2-1, with TRBD2 identical over 8 bases. CDR1 and CDR2 from the germline V gene are MGHRA and YSYEKL. The CDR3 totals 16 residues. J lost 2 bases, V lost 3 bases, and 6 bases had no gene match. The CDR3 DNA reads as TGCGCCAGCAGCCACGGACTAGCCCTTGCCTACAATGAGCAGTTCTTC. Amino acid sequence: CASSHGLALAYNEQFF.

CDR3 coding DNA: TGTGCCAGCAGTTTATCGGGACAGGGGAGGTATGGCTACACCTTC. Residues: CASSLSGQGRYGYTF. The rearrangement uses TRBV27 and TRBJ1-2; 10 positions agree with TRBD1. CDR3 length: 15 residues. Trimming at V came to 0 bases and at J to 5 bases, leaving 3 bases not matched to a gene. Germline assignment: CDR1 MNHEY and CDR2 SMNVEV (reference sequence).

This sequence joins TRBV29-1 and TRBJ1-1; 8 bases are shared with TRBD1. This CDR3 contains 12 residues. CDR1 and CDR2 (germline): SQVTM, ANQGSEA. The V segment lost 6 bases and the J segment 1 base; nucleotides outside the gene matches: 1. The CDR3 is CSVDRGNTEAFF. CDR3 in DNA: TGCAGCGTAGACAGGGGGAACACTGAAGCTTTCTTT. Drawing the rest from reference TRBV29-1 and TRBJ1-1, the complete variable domain is SAVISQKPSRDICQRGTSLTIQCQVDSQVTMMFWYRQQPGQSLTLIATANQGSEATYESGFVIDKFPISRPNLTFSTLTVSNMSPEDSSIYLCSVDRGNTEAFFGQGTRLTVV.

V gene TRBV30 combines with J gene TRBJ1-5; 9 bases are shared with TRBD1. Germline V lookup: CDR1 GTSNPN, CDR2 SVGIG (reference sequence). This CDR3 is 14 amino acids long. V shed 1 base, J shed 4 bases, and the junction held 2 bases outside the gene matches. The CDR3, as DNA: TGTGCCTGGAGTGCTGGGACAGGGAATCAGCCCCAGCATTTT. Its translation is CAWSAGTGNQPQHF.

This chain uses TRBV3-1 (or the pseudogene TRBV3-2) with TRBJ1-4, with 7 bases identical to TRBD1. Germline assignment: CDR1 LGHDT and CDR2 YNNKEL (reference sequence). V dropped 2 bases and J dropped 3; count of bases not matched to a gene: 3. This CDR3 spans 15 amino acids. The CDR3 loop reads CASSQNRGANEKLFF. The CDR3 DNA sequence: TGTGCCAGCAGCCAAAACAGGGGCGCTAATGAAAAACTGTTTTTT.

The chain combines TRBV7-9 with TRBJ1-1; a possible D gene is TRBD1 (5 bases). This CDR3 has 14 amino acids. The germline gives CDR1 SEHNR, CDR2 FQNEAQ (reference sequence). Trimming removed 8 bases from V and 1 base from J, with 14 bases in between. CDR3 bases: TGTGCCAGCTCAAAGGGGCTACCGAACACTGAAGCTTTCTTT. It yields the protein CASSKGLPNTEAFF.

Comments on this clone: The same CDR3 is also encoded by other DNA sequences in this sample. The chain carries TRBV6-5 and TRBJ2-1; TRBD2 agrees at 8 bases. Germline V lookup: CDR1 MNHEY, CDR2 SVGAGI. Trimming cost V 6 bases and J 4 bases; bases outside gene matches: 5. The CDR3 has 14 residues. The CDR3 region is CASRTSGGYNEQFF. CDR3 sequence (DNA): TGTGCCAGCAGAACTAGCGGCGGGTACAATGAGCAGTTCTTC.